This T cell receptor (beta chain) stems from a study of human T cells and chemical hapten exposure. For the study at large: DPC at 0.01% went onto the upper back in patch tests, read at 6 days.

In TCRdb, the RACE reads were re-called with MiXCR into one record per CDR3 protein. The sample contains 270,000 or so distinct CDR3 sequences, approximately 8% of which appear only once. In its sample, this clonotype was seen a few times. The time point was: pre-sensitization, week 0. Treatment: therapeutic diphenylcyclopropenone sensitization with weekly scalp DPC. V was clipped by 4 bases and J by 9 bases, with 14 bases between them. The CDR3 covers 14 residues. Per the germline V gene, CDR1 is SGHKS and CDR2 is YYEKEE (reference sequence). Sequenced material: whole blood, taken in connection with sensitization to the hapten diphenylcyclopropenone (DPC). The chain joins TRBV5-5 to TRBJ1-6, with D possibly TRBD1 on 6 matching bases. The TCR comes from a man aged 18 to 29 with alopecia areata. Some clones in this sample may be carry-over from other donors' samples. The CDR3 DNA follows: TGTGCCAGCAGCGTCCCGGACAGAACTTCACCCCTCCACTTT. Translated: CASSVPDRTSPLHF.